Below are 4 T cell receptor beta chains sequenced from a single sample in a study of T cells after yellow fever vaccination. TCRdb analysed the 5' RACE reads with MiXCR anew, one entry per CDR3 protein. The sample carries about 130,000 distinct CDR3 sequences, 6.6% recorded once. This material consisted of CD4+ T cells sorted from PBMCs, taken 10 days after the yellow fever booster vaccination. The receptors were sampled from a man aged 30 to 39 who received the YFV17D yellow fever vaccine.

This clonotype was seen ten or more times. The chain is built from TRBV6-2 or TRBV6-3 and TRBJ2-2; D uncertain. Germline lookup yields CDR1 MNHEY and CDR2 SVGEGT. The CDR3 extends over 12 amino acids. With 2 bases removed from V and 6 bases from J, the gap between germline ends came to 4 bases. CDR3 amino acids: CASSYSPGELFF. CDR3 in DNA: TGTGCCAGCAGTTACAGTCCCGGGGAGCTGTTTTTT.

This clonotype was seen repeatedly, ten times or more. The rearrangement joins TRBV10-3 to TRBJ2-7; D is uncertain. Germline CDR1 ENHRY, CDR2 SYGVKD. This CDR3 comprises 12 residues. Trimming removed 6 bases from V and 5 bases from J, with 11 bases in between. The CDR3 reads CAISLGENEQYF. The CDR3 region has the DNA TGTGCCATCAGCCTCGGTGAAAACGAGCAGTACTTC.

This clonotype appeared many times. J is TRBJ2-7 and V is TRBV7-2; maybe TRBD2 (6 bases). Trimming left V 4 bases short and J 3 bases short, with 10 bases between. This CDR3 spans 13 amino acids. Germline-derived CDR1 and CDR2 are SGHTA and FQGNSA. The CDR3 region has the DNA TGTGCCAGCAGCTCCTCGGAGGGCTACGAGCAGTACTTC. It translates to CASSSSEGYEQYF.

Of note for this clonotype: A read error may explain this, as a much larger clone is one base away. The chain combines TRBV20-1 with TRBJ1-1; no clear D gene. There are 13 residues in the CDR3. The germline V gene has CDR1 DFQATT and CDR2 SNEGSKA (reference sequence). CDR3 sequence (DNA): TGCTGTGCTACCCGACGGGGGAACACTGAAGCTTTCTTT. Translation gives CCATRRGNTEAFF.